The TCR beta chain described here comes from a study of CD8+ T cells in alopecia areata. Study-level points and caveats: Compared with mice, patients displayed less clear TCR sharing, possibly for HLA-related reasons. Especially in alopecia totalis/universalis, lesional scalp showed greater clonality than normal scalp did.

Regarding this clone: Its antigen is not identified.

Following extraction, RNA underwent reverse transcription to cDNA, which served as the sequencing template. The assay was immunoSEQ multiplex PCR, and TCRdb's table has in-frame clones only and misses some. The repertoire holds over 150,000 clones, with roughly three fifths as singletons. Germline V gene lookup returns CDR1 MNHNS and CDR2 SASEGT. CDR3 length: 14 amino acids. The trim removed 3 bases at V and 7 bases at J, leaving 6 bases unmatched. PBMCs, the starting material, were the source of sorted CD4+ and CD8+ T cells. Sample: CD8+ T cells sorted from blood. The clonotype originates from a human donor in good health. The V and J genes are TRBV6-1 and TRBJ2-1; 7 positions match TRBD2. The CDR3 nucleotides are TGTGCCAGCAGTGAGGGAGGGGAGTCAAATGAGCAGTTCTTC. Its translation: CASSEGGESNEQFF.